The rows below give T cell receptor beta chains drawn from one sample of a study of control samples from healthy donors and cancer patients. Using immunoSEQ multiplex PCR, the repertoire was profiled, and TCRdb retains in-frame clones only, with some absent. This sample carries 150,000 to 200,000 clones, around 94% of them seen once, and the ten largest clones take 1.3% to 1.5%. The sequenced sample consisted of blood. Receptors originate from a man aged 25-40 years in good health. Both conserved end residues are part of each CDR3. D genes are given only for firm matches. Clone size is given for some rows only: seen once, a few or many times, or a class if the clone is expanded.

j_call clone_size v_call d_call cdr3_nt cdr3_aa
TRBJ2-5 - TRBV5-6 - TGTGCCAGCAGTTATGGTATTGGGGGGACCCAGTACTTC CASSYGIGGTQYF
TRBJ2-5 - TRBV7-6 - TGTGCCAGCAGCCCAAAAGCCAGGGGAGGAGGAGGAGAGACCCAGTACTTC CASSPKARGGGGETQYF
TRBJ1-4 - TRBV18 - TGTGCCAGCTCACAGGGGTTGAATGAAAAACTGTTTTTT CASSQGLNEKLFF
TRBJ2-3 - TRBV10-2 TRBD2 TGCGCCAGCAGTTTGACGGGGGGTGCAGATACGCAGTATTTT CASSLTGGADTQYF
TRBJ1-2 - TRBV5-1 - TGCGCCAGCAGCTTGGCCTTCGGACAGCCGATCGGCTACACCTTC CASSLAFGQPIGYTF
TRBJ1-1 - TRBV23-1 - TGCGCCAGCACCGCATTGGACACTGAAGCTTTCTTT CASTALDTEAFF
TRBJ2-5 - TRBV21-1 - TGTGCCAGCAGCTCCGTCTTTCAAGAGACCCAGTACTTC CASSSVFQETQYF
TRBJ1-3 - TRBV30 - TGTGCCTGGAGTTTCTCTGGAAACACCATATATTTT CAWSFSGNTIYF
TRBJ1-6 - TRBV19 - TGTGCCAGTAGTATCGGCACAGGCCTGGGGTCACCCCTCCACTTT CASSIGTGLGSPLHF
TRBJ1-5 - TRBV6-5 TRBD1 TGTGCCAGCAGGGCAGGGGGGAATCAGCCCCAGCATTTT CASRAGGNQPQHF
TRBJ2-7 - TRBV6-5 - TGTGCCAGTCCTGGGACCTACTCCTACGAGCAGTACTTC CASPGTYSYEQYF
TRBJ2-1 - TRBV5-1 TRBD2 TGCGCCAGCAGCTGGGCCGGGACTAGCGGGAGGAATGAGCAGTTCTTC CASSWAGTSGRNEQFF
TRBJ1-5 - TRBV4-1 - TGCGCCAGCAGCCAAGGACAGGTCAATAGCAATCAGCCCCAGCATTTT CASSQGQVNSNQPQHF
TRBJ2-5 - TRBV11-2 - TGTGCCAGCAGCTTAGGCGGTCGTGGGGGACGGGAGACCCAGTACTTC CASSLGGRGGRETQYF
TRBJ1-3 - TRBV7-9 - TGTGCCAGCAGCTTAGGGGGAAACACCATATATTTT CASSLGGNTIYF
TRBJ1-2 - TRBV7-8 TRBD1 TGTGCCAGCAGACCAGGGGGCAGCTATGGCTACACCTTC CASRPGGSYGYTF
TRBJ1-4 once TRBV30 - TGTGCCTGGACCTGGGGGGCCACTAATGAAAAACTGTTTTTT CAWTWGATNEKLFF
TRBJ2-3 few TRBV4-3 TRBD2 TGCGCCAGCAGCCAAGACCCTTGGACTAGCGGGACCGCCGTTTTT CASSQDPWTSGTAVF
TRBJ2-3 few TRBV10-2 TRBD2 TGCGCCACAAGGACTAGTCTCACAGATACGCAGTATTTT CATRTSLTDTQYF
TRBJ1-6 - TRBV28 - TGTGCCAGCAGCCCTGCACTGGGGGGGTATTCACCCCTCCACTTT CASSPALGGYSPLHF
TRBJ2-7 - TRBV30 TRBD1 TGTGCCTCCGGGACAGGGTCCTACGAGCAGTACTTC CASGTGSYEQYF
TRBJ1-5 - TRBV2 - TGTGCCAGCAGAGCCTCTCCAGACCATCAGCCCCAGCATTTT CASRASPDHQPQHF
TRBJ2-3 - TRBV29-1 TRBD2 TGCAGCGTTGGACTAGCGGGAGGGCCAGATACGCAGTATTTT CSVGLAGGPDTQYF
TRBJ2-1 - TRBV27 - TGTGCCAGCAGCCTCCGGGACAACTACAATGAGCAGTTCTTC CASSLRDNYNEQFF
TRBJ1-1 - TRBV11-2 - TGTGCCAGCAGCTTAGGTGGGGGACAGAACACTGAAGCTTTCTTT CASSLGGGQNTEAFF